This entry describes one T cell receptor beta chain. The antigen is undetermined. This record belongs to a study of shared clonotypes between healthy human individuals. Turning to the study itself: Researchers assigned three CD4 naive, three CD4 memory, two CD8 naive and one CD8 memory plate to each donor.

The data were produced by immunoSEQ multiplex PCR, yet TCRdb's version contains in-frame clones alone and is incomplete. The sample records under 650,000 clones, 90% to 96% being singletons. Germline CDR1 reads MRHNA; CDR2 reads SNTAGT. Unmatched junction bases numbered 6, after V lost 8 bases and J lost 2 bases. The CDR3 has 15 amino acids. General study results and limits: Shared clonotypes: roughly 5% naive CD4, around 3.4% naive CD8, about 2.5% memory CD4, 0.35% to 0.5% memory CD8. Tissue TCR repertoires likely differ from these blood-only repertoires. Memory subsets had estimated richness that was generally smaller than that of naive subsets.

The receptor was isolated from a woman aged 25-40 years in good health. Specimen: naive CD4+ T cells sorted from blood. Regarding subset: CD45RA+ positively selected. The chain links TRBV6-4 to TRBJ2-3, with TRBD2 identical over 11 bases. CDR3 in amino acids: CASPGLAEDTDTQYF. The CDR3 nucleotides read TGTGCCAGCCCGGGACTAGCGGAGGACACAGATACGCAGTATTTT.